Following are 9 T cell receptor beta chains from one sample sequenced in a study of CD8+ T cells in alopecia areata. Extracted from the samples, RNA was reverse transcribed into cDNA to serve as the sequencing template. Clones were sequenced by immunoSEQ multiplex PCR, and TCRdb holds only the in-frame ones, with some missing. The sample contains 200,000 to 300,000 clones, none of them singletons. A sort of pooled cutaneous lymph node cells used CD4, CD8alpha, NKG2D, NKG2ACE and other stains. Sample: CD4+ T cells sorted from a lymph node. The source of these receptors is a C3H/HeJ mouse with alopecia areata. The strain is characterized by the MHC haplotype H2-k.

This clone appeared a few times. Each gene name is a mouse one. The read halts 4 residues ahead of the CDR3 end, with the missing end drawn from the germline J gene. The J gene is TRBJ2-4, the V gene TRBV19; 7 bases are shared with TRBD2. There are 15 residues in the CDR3. Germline V gives CDR1 FNHDT, CDR2 SITEND (reference sequence). Trimming took 0 bases from V and 3 from J; bases not matched to a gene: 4. The sequenced part of the CDR3 DNA is TGTGCCAGCAGTATAGATGGGGGGAGACAAAAC. Protein: CASSIDGGRQN. The full CDR3 protein is CASSIDGGRQNTLYF.

At least ten counts were recorded for this clone. The genes and germline here are from mouse. The read terminates 4 residues ahead of where the CDR3 ends, so the germline J gene completes it. Other DNA sequences in this sample translate to the same CDR3. V gene TRBV13-2 combines with J gene TRBJ2-2; 10 bases map to TRBD1. CDR1 and CDR2 (germline): NNHNN, SYGAGS (reference sequence). The ends lost 5 bases at V and 2 bases at J; junction bases unmatched: 0. The CDR3 consists of 14 residues. The CDR3 sequence: CASGDRGNTGQLYF. CDR3 bases read: TGTGCCAGCGGGGACAGGGGGAACACCGGG.

This clone was seen a few times. All gene names here are mouse names. CDR3 in amino acids: CASDRNTEVFF. The CDR3 bases that were read are TGTGCCAGCGACAGAAACACA. V and J are TRBV13-2 and TRBJ1-1; D is ambiguous. The read ends 4 residues early relative to the CDR3; the germline J gene fills the gap. Germline V lookup: CDR1 NNHNN, CDR2 SYGAGS (reference sequence). Trimming pared 6 bases from V and 1 base from J, leaving 4 bases between. This CDR3 has 11 residues.

Points on this clone: Gene names and germline refer to mouse. The CDR3 extends 4 residues past the end of the read, so its final part is completed from the germline J gene. The gene calls are TRBV13-2 and TRBJ1-1; the D gene is possibly TRBD1 (5 bases). The CDR3 is 12 amino acids. The germline V gene has CDR1 NNHNN and CDR2 SYGAGS (reference sequence). The CDR3 spells CASGDVGQEVFF. The CDR3 DNA, read in part, is TGTGCCAGCGGTGATGTAGGACAA.

Regarding this clone: Each gene name is a mouse one. The read finishes 4 residues shy of the CDR3 end, and the germline J gene is used to complete it. Different DNA sequences within this sample yield the same CDR3. The chain employs TRBV13-2 and TRBJ2-1; a possible D gene is TRBD2 (5 bases). This CDR3 is 14 amino acids long. Between the trimmed V and J ends, which lost 1 base and 1 base, there was a span of 6 bases. Germline V gene data show CDR1 as NNHNN and CDR2 as SYGAGS (reference sequence). The chain's CDR3 is CASGDPGNYAEQFF. Partial CDR3 DNA: TGTGCCAGCGGTGATCCTGGGAACTATGCT.

This clone was observed a handful of times. Germline and genes here are mouse. The sequence runs out 4 residues before the end of the CDR3; the remainder is reconstructed from the germline J gene. The chain employs TRBV19 and TRBJ2-7; TRBD1 is a possible D gene (6 bases). There are 14 residues in the CDR3. V lost 0 bases and J 3 bases, leaving 10 bases between the germline ends. Germline V gene data show CDR1 as FNHDT and CDR2 as SITEND (reference sequence). CDR3 sequence reads: CASSIVGTIYEQYF. The part of the CDR3 DNA that was read is TGTGCCAGCAGTATAGTTGGGACAATCTAT.

A note on this clone: These gene names are mouse names. The CDR3 extends 4 residues past the end of the read, so its final part is completed from the germline J gene. Other DNA sequences within the sample encode an identical CDR3. The chain links TRBV5 to TRBJ2-5; TRBD2 aligns across 7 bases. CDR1 and CDR2 (germline): LGHNA, YNLKQL (reference sequence). The length of the CDR3 is 15 residues. The V and J ends lost 2 bases and 1 base, in that order; junction bases with no gene match: 3. The CDR3 protein is CASSQRLGYQDTQYF. CDR3 DNA, as far as it was read: TGTGCCAGCAGCCAACGACTGGGTTACCAAGAC.

On this clone itself: The gene names here belong to mouse. The read stops 4 residues short of the end of the CDR3; the missing end is completed from the germline J gene. This chain uses TRBV14 with TRBJ2-1; 7 bases are shared with TRBD2. Germline V gene lookup returns CDR1 SGHDT and CDR2 FRDEAV. With 2 bases clipped from V and 6 bases from J, the junction kept 5 bases outside the gene matches. CDR3 length equals 14 residues. The chain's CDR3 is CASSLWGVPAEQFF. Incomplete CDR3 DNA: TGTGCCAGCAGTTTGTGGGGGGTCCCTGCT. The complete variable domain, with remaining parts taken from reference TRBV14 and TRBJ2-1, reads EAGVTQSPRYAVLQEGQAVSFWCDPISGHDTLYWYQQPRDQGPQLLVYFRDEAVIDNSQLPSDRFSAVRPKGTNSTLKIQSAKQGDTATYLCASSLWGVPAEQFFGPGTRLTVL.

A remark on this clone: Genes here carry mouse names. CDR3 bases read: TGTGCCAGCAGGGAGACAGGGCATGCT. Translating gives CASRETGHA. The full CDR3 sequence reads CASRETGHAEQFF. The V gene is TRBV14, the J gene TRBJ2-1; 7 bases line up with TRBD1. The CDR3 end lies 4 residues beyond the end of the read and is filled in from the germline J gene. The CDR3 has 13 residues. The V gene end was trimmed by 5 bases and the J gene end by 5 bases; junction bases not matched to a gene: 4. CDR1 is SGHDT and CDR2 is FRDEAV in the germline V gene.